Following are 7 T cell receptor beta chains from one sample sequenced in a study of T-cell memory formation after mild COVID-19. TCRdb re-called the 5' RACE reads through MiXCR, storing one row per CDR3 protein. The table shows approximately 260,000 distinct CDR3 sequences, with approximately 15% occurring only once. Source material: PBMCs or a T cell subset sorted from them (not recorded which). These receptors were taken from a man in his late teens or twenties who had mild COVID-19 (a few samples of this study predate the infection). Cell type and time point are not known.

The gene calls are TRBV19 and TRBJ2-5; a weak D match, TRBD1 (6 bases). V was clipped by 4 bases and J by 1 base, with 10 bases between them. The CDR3 totals 14 residues. From germline, CDR1 is LNHDA and CDR2 SQIVND (reference sequence). CDR3 sequence: CASSRGHLQETQYF. Written as DNA, the CDR3 is TGTGCCAGTAGTAGGGGACACCTCCAAGAGACCCAGTACTTC.

The chain combines TRBV20-1 with TRBJ2-5; weak D call: TRBD2 (5 bases). Per germline, CDR1 DFQATT and CDR2 SNEGSKA (reference sequence). V was cut by 6 bases and J by 11 bases, with 16 bases left in between. This CDR3 comprises 11 residues. The CDR3 here is CSAASRSLQYF. The CDR3 DNA sequence: TGCAGTGCGGCTAGCCGGTCTTTGCAGTACTTC.

The genes are TRBV7-2 and TRBJ2-7, with D unresolved. The V and J ends lost 3 bases and 6 bases respectively, with 12 bases between them. The germline V gene encodes CDR1 SGHTA and CDR2 FQGNSA. The CDR3 spans 13 residues. Here the CDR3 DNA reads TGTGCCAGCAGCTTCCTGGGTATCGGCGAGCAGTACTTC. Its protein is CASSFLGIGEQYF.

The J gene is TRBJ1-2, the V gene TRBV20-1, with D possibly matching TRBD1 (6 bases). Germline V CDR1 and CDR2: DFQATT, SNEGSKA (reference sequence). CDR3 length: 14 amino acids. V lost 1 base to trimming and J lost 2 bases, with 11 bases between them. The CDR3 protein is CSARVSQGNYGYTF. Written as DNA, the CDR3 is TGCAGTGCTAGAGTTTCCCAGGGGAACTATGGCTACACCTTC.

The J gene is TRBJ2-1, the V gene TRBV14; TRBD2 aligns across 13 bases. The ends lost 5 bases at V and 10 bases at J; junction bases unmatched: 8. Germline values: CDR1 SGHDN, CDR2 FVKESK. There are 15 residues in the CDR3. The CDR3 sequence is CASSSTGLAGREQFF. CDR3 sequence (DNA): TGTGCCAGCAGCAGCACGGGACTAGCGGGGAGGGAGCAGTTCTTC.

The chain couples TRBV5-1 to TRBJ1-6; D gene unclear. The CDR3 totals 15 residues. Germline V gene data show CDR1 as SGHRS and CDR2 as YFSETQ. V was clipped by 4 bases and J by 7 bases, with 15 bases between them. CDR3 protein: CASSAVTDGNSPLHF. The CDR3 DNA sequence: TGCGCCAGCAGCGCGGTGACCGACGGAAATTCACCCCTCCACTTT. The full variable domain, rest sourced from reference TRBV5-1 and TRBJ1-6, is KAGVTQTPRYLIKTRGQQVTLSCSPISGHRSVSWYQQTPGQGLQFLFEYFSETQRNKGNFPGRFSGRQFSNSRSEMNVSTLELGDSALYLCASSAVTDGNSPLHFGNGTRLTVT.

In this sample, this clonotype turned up many times. The chain has TRBV5-6 and TRBJ1-2; no reliable D call. From germline, CDR1 is SGHDT and CDR2 YYEEEE. Trimming shortened V by 2 bases and J by 0 bases, and 5 bases separated the two germline ends. There are 13 residues in the CDR3. CDR3 residues: CASSFEANYGYTF. In nucleotides, the CDR3 is TGTGCCAGCAGCTTCGAAGCTAACTATGGCTACACCTTC. The variable domain in full, with the rest retrieved from reference TRBV5-6 and TRBJ1-2, is DAGVTQSPTHLIKTRGQQVTLRCSPKSGHDTVSWYQQALGQGPQFIFQYYEEEERQRGNFPDRFSGHQFPNYSSELNVNALLLGDSALYLCASSFEANYGYTFGSGTRLTVV.